These 22 T cell receptor beta chains were sequenced from one sample in a study of cytotoxic CD8 clonotypes in ibrutinib-treated CLL. Profiling relied on immunoSEQ multiplex PCR, and the TCRdb table lists in-frame clones only, not all of them. The data hold over 40,000 clones, with approximately 87% observed a single time. Material: PBMCs, obtained after 24 months of ibrutinib treatment. These receptors were taken from a human donor with chronic lymphocytic leukemia.

This clone appeared a few times. The gene calls are TRBV6-5 and TRBJ1-5; D possibly corresponds to TRBD1 (6 bases). Trimming removed 0 bases at V and 4 bases at J, with 10 bases between. This CDR3 spans 15 amino acids. Germline CDR1 reads MNHEY; CDR2 reads SVGAGI. The CDR3 loop is CASSYSYRDNQPQHF. The CDR3 DNA reads TGTGCCAGCAGTTACTCATACAGGGATAATCAGCCCCAGCATTTT.

The rearrangement joins TRBV10-3 to TRBJ2-7, with D perhaps TRBD1 or TRBD2 (5 bases each). V was trimmed by 5 bases and J by 6 bases, leaving 17 bases between them. The CDR3 has 14 amino acids. CDR1 is ENHRY, CDR2 SYGVKD, per germline. CDR3 residues: CAISRDGTILEQYF. DNA of the CDR3: TGTGCCATCAGTCGGGACGGTACGATCCTCGAGCAGTACTTC.

The chain couples TRBV18 to TRBJ2-5, with unresolved D. Germline loops: CDR1 KGHSH, CDR2 LQKENI. The length of the CDR3 is 13 residues. Trimming took 3 bases from V and 1 from J, leaving 6 bases between them. CDR3 in DNA: TGTGCCAGCTCACCCGACATCCAAGAGACCCAGTACTTC. Translation: CASSPDIQETQYF.

The chain has TRBV5-1 and TRBJ1-3, with D uncertain. Germline loops: CDR1 SGHRS, CDR2 YFSETQ. The CDR3 sequence is 14 residues long. V lost 0 bases and J 0 bases, leaving 4 bases between the germline ends. The CDR3 DNA is TGCGCCAGCAGCTTGGACATCTCTGGAAACACCATATATTTT. It specifies CASSLDISGNTIYF.

J is TRBJ1-2 and V is TRBV12-5; 7 bases match TRBD1. Germline CDR1 is LGHNT and CDR2 is FRNRAP. Trimming cost V 5 bases and J 0 bases; bases outside gene matches: 6. CDR3 length: 15 residues. CDR3 sequence reads: CASGPPGTANYGYTF. The CDR3 coding sequence is TGTGCTAGTGGTCCCCCAGGGACAGCTAACTATGGCTACACCTTC.

This sequence joins TRBV30 and TRBJ2-3; D is perhaps TRBD1 (5 bases). This CDR3 comprises 11 residues. Germline CDR1 and CDR2: GTSNPN and SVGIG (reference sequence). Trimming took off 5 bases at V and 5 bases at J, with 8 bases between the two ends. CDR3 nucleotide sequence: TGTGCCTGGGTGCAGGGAGATACGCAGTATTTT. This encodes CAWVQGDTQYF.

The rearrangement uses TRBV7-2 and TRBJ2-7; maybe TRBD1 (6 bases). The CDR3 covers 17 residues. Germline assignment: CDR1 SGHTA and CDR2 FQGNSA. V lost 1 base, J lost 3 bases, and 19 bases lay in between. CDR3 amino acids: CASSLDWVGRGNYEQYF. The CDR3 region has the DNA TGTGCCAGCAGCTTAGACTGGGTGGGCAGGGGAAACTACGAGCAGTACTTC.

The rearrangement joins TRBV4-1 to TRBJ1-5; D not resolved. CDR1 is MGHRA and CDR2 is YSYEKL in the germline V gene. The CDR3 runs 12 residues. With 5 bases removed from V and 5 bases from J, the gap between germline ends came to 7 bases. CDR3 DNA: TGCGCCAGCAGCGACTTCGATCAGCCCCAGCATTTT. Amino acid sequence: CASSDFDQPQHF.

This chain connects TRBV23-1 to TRBJ2-3, with D possibly matching TRBD1 (5 bases). TRBV23-1 qualifies as an ORF whose function is uncertain. The CDR3 loop spans 15 amino acids. Trimming took 3 bases from V and 2 from J, leaving 12 bases between them. CDR3 nucleotide sequence: TGCGCCAGCAGTCATATGCAGGGCTCCACAGATACGCAGTATTTT. Amino acids: CASSHMQGSTDTQYF.

The J gene is TRBJ2-3, the V gene TRBV5-1, with D possibly matching TRBD1 (6 bases). This CDR3 region has 17 residues. CDR1 SGHRS and CDR2 YFSETQ come from the germline V gene. V lost 8 bases, J lost 2 bases, and 24 bases lay in between. This chain's CDR3 is CASRKGGGTTLTDTQYF. DNA for the CDR3: TGCGCCAGTCGAAAAGGTGGGGGCACGACCCTCACAGATACGCAGTATTTT.

The chain uses TRBV7-9 and TRBJ2-3; 9 bases match TRBD2. Germline V gene lookup returns CDR1 SEHNR and CDR2 FQNEAQ (reference sequence). Trimming cost V 5 bases and J 4 bases; bases outside gene matches: 7. This CDR3 region has 15 residues. CDR3 DNA sequence: TGTGCCAGCAGCCGTAGCGGGAGTACGGCAGATACGCAGTATTTT. It specifies CASSRSGSTADTQYF. Combining the CDR3 with reference TRBV7-9 and TRBJ2-3 gives the whole variable domain DTGVSQNPRHKITKRGQNVTFRCDPISEHNRLYWYRQTLGQGPEFLTYFQNEAQLEKSRLLSDRFSAERPKGSFSTLEIQRTEQGDSAMYLCASSRSGSTADTQYFGPGTRLTVL.

The V call is TRBV11-3, the J call TRBJ2-1; D is perhaps TRBD2 (5 bases). Germline V gene sequence: CDR1 SGHNT, CDR2 YENEEA. The ends were cut back, 4 bases at V and 4 bases at J, with 14 bases in the middle. The CDR3 is 15 residues long. CDR3 residues: CASSSRDYPYNEQFF. The CDR3 region has the DNA TGTGCCAGCAGCTCCCGGGATTACCCATACAATGAGCAGTTCTTC.

This chain connects TRBV10-1 to TRBJ1-5; D is uncertain. Trimming removed 7 bases at V and 0 bases at J, with 13 bases between. The CDR3 runs 15 residues. Germline CDR1 is WNHNN and CDR2 is SYGVQD (reference sequence). The CDR3 sequence is CASKGTYYSNQPQHF. CDR3 DNA: TGCGCCAGCAAGGGCACCTATTATAGCAATCAGCCCCAGCATTTT.

CDR3 nucleotides: TGTGCCAGCAGTGGCAGATACTACAATGAGCAGTTCTTC. Protein sequence: CASSGRYYNEQFF. The genes are TRBV25-1 and TRBJ2-1; D gene uncertain. Germline assignment: CDR1 MGHDK and CDR2 SYGVNS. V was pared by 4 bases and J by 3 bases, with 7 bases between. The CDR3 consists of 13 residues.

The chain links TRBV19 to TRBJ2-7; 10 bases line up with TRBD1. V lost 5 bases, J lost 5 bases, and 15 bases stayed unmatched. Germline CDR1 is LNHDA and CDR2 is SQIVND (reference sequence). The CDR3 consists of 17 residues. DNA of the CDR3: TGTGCCAGTAGTCCTATCTTCCTCCGGGACAGGGGCCACGAGCAGTACTTC. Translated: CASSPIFLRDRGHEQYF.

The chain joins TRBV4-3 to TRBJ2-7; 9 bases are a match to TRBD1. CDR1 and CDR2 from the germline V gene are LGHNA and YSLEER. The V and J ends lost 0 bases and 8 bases, in that order; junction bases with no gene match: 5. This CDR3 is built from 14 residues. The CDR3 sequence: CASSQERTGAKQYF. The DNA of the CDR3 is TGCGCCAGCAGCCAAGAAAGGACAGGGGCTAAGCAGTACTTC.

In DNA form, the CDR3 reads TGCGCCAGCAGCAAGCCGGGACAGGGAGGAGAGACCCAGTACTTC. Its protein product is CASSKPGQGGETQYF. V and J are TRBV5-1 and TRBJ2-5; 9 bases map to TRBD1. The V segment lost 4 bases and the J segment 4 bases; nucleotides outside the gene matches: 8. The CDR3 has 15 residues. Per germline, CDR1 SGHRS and CDR2 YFSETQ.

V usage is TRBV29-1 and J usage is TRBJ2-7; 11 bases are shared with TRBD2. Germline V gives CDR1 SQVTM, CDR2 ANQGSEA. This CDR3 region has 13 residues. V was pared by 6 bases and J by 1 base, with 2 bases of the junction left unmatched. The CDR3 DNA is TGCAGCGTCGGGACTAGCGGATCCTACGAGCAGTACTTC. Its translation is CSVGTSGSYEQYF.

V and J are TRBV4-2 and TRBJ2-5, with 8 bases that match TRBD1. After removal of 0 bases from V and 5 bases from J, the junction contained 2 bases not matched to a gene. The length of the CDR3 is 14 residues. Germline CDR1 is LGHNA and CDR2 is YNFKEQ. CDR3 protein: CASSQDRGRETQYF. CDR3 nucleotide sequence: TGTGCCAGCAGCCAAGACAGGGGGCGGGAGACCCAGTACTTC.

The chain is built from TRBV5-5 and TRBJ2-5, with 7 bases aligning to TRBD2. The CDR3 spans 17 residues. V shed 1 base, J shed 5 bases, and the junction held 14 bases outside the gene matches. Per the germline V gene, CDR1 is SGHKS and CDR2 is YYEKEE (reference sequence). The DNA of the CDR3 is TGTGCCAGCAGCTTGCGCCCGGGAGGCGGGAACTGGGAGACCCAGTACTTC. It specifies CASSLRPGGGNWETQYF. Full variable domain (remainder filled in from reference TRBV5-5 and TRBJ2-5): DAGVTQSPTHLIKTRGQQVTLRCSPISGHKSVSWYQQVLGQGPQFIFQYYEKEERGRGNFPDRFSARQFPNYSSELNVNALLLGDSALYLCASSLRPGGGNWETQYFGPGTRLLVL.

V and J are TRBV13 and TRBJ2-1; D ambiguous. The CDR3 length is 13 residues. Trimming took 0 bases from V and 5 from J, leaving 5 bases between them. Germline-derived CDR1 and CDR2 are PRHDT and FYEKMQ (reference sequence). The CDR3 coding sequence is TGTGCCAGCAGCTTAGGTCCTGACAATGAGCAGTTCTTC. This encodes CASSLGPDNEQFF.

The CDR3 sequence is CAIRRVGTYEQYF. In DNA, the CDR3 is TGTGCCATCAGGAGGGTCGGCACCTACGAGCAGTACTTC. The gene calls are TRBV10-3 and TRBJ2-7, with TRBD2 as a possible D gene (5 bases). V lost 6 bases and J 2 bases, leaving 11 bases between the germline ends. CDR1 and CDR2 from the germline V gene are ENHRY and SYGVKD. This CDR3 is built from 13 residues.